This T cell receptor (beta chain) was sequenced for a study of blood T cell repertoires in COVID-19. Study information: The cDNA or gDNA used as material had been derived from T cells, B-cell-depleted T cells, or PBMCs.

Enrolled through a virtual design, the participants were between 18 and 89 years of age and came from around 25 US areas. Assay: immunoSEQ multiplex PCR; the TCRdb copy retains only in-frame clones and omits some. The table lists some 290,000 clones, around 90% of them singletons, with under 3% in the top ten. This clone appeared once. Material: PBMCs or T cells enriched from blood (not recorded which). The TCR sequence derives from a woman aged 40 to 50 with acute COVID-19.

The chain's CDR3 is CASSLNSRQGEQYF. The CDR3 nucleotides are TGTGCCAGCAGCTTAAACAGTCGGCAGGGCGAGCAGTACTTC. The chain combines TRBV11-2 with TRBJ2-7, with D possibly matching TRBD1 (5 bases). Trimming cost V 2 bases and J 6 bases, with 14 bases left between them. Germline V lookup: CDR1 SGHAT, CDR2 FQNNGV. The CDR3 is 14 amino acids.